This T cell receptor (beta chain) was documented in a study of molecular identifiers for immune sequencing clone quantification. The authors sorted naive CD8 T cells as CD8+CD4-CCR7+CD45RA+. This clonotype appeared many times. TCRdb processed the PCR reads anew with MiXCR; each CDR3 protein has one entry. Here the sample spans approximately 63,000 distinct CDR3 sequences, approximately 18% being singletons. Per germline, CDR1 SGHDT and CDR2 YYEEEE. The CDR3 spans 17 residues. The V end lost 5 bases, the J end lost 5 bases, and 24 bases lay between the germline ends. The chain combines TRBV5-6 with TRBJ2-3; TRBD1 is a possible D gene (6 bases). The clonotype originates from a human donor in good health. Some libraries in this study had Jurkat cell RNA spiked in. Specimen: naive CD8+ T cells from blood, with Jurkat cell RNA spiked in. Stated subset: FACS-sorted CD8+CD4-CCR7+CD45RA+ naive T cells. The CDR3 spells CASRRGQGLLGLDTQYF. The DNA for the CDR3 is TGTGCCAGCAGGAGGGGTCAGGGGCTGCTAGGTTTAGATACGCAGTATTTT.